Shown below are 9 T cell receptor beta chains from a single sample sequenced in a study of shared clonotypes between healthy human individuals. The method was immunoSEQ multiplex PCR; TCRdb's version includes in-frame clones alone and lacks a portion of them. The table shows fewer than 850,000 clones, with about 92% occurring only once. Sequenced material: memory CD8+ T cells from PBMCs. Subset defined: CD45RO+ cells pooled with CCR7-negative TemRA cells. The receptors stem from a young man in good health. Some clones in this sample may be carry-over from other donors' samples.

This chain links TRBV4-3 with TRBJ1-2, with D possibly being TRBD1 (6 bases). The CDR3 totals 16 residues. V gave up 1 base and J gave up 2 bases, with 14 bases separating them. Germline V gene sequence: CDR1 LGHNA, CDR2 YSLEER. The CDR3 reads CASSQARDRTNYGYTF. Written as DNA, the CDR3 is TGCGCCAGCAGCCAAGCTAGAGACAGGACAAACTATGGCTACACCTTC.

This clone was observed once. This chain connects TRBV19 to TRBJ1-2, with D perhaps matching TRBD1 (6 bases). The CDR3 is 14 amino acids. V lost 3 bases, J lost 5 bases, and 13 bases lay in between. Per the germline V gene, CDR1 is LNHDA and CDR2 is SQIVND (reference sequence). The CDR3 bases are TGTGCCAGTAGTATGGAACAGGGAGGGTATGGCTACACCTTC. Amino acids: CASSMEQGGYGYTF. Full variable domain (outside the CDR3, taken from reference TRBV19 and TRBJ1-2): DGGITQSPKYLFRKEGQNVTLSCEQNLNHDAMYWYRQDPGQGLRLIYYSQIVNDFQKGDIAEGYSVSREKKESFPLTVTSAQKNPTAFYLCASSMEQGGYGYTFGSGTRLTVV.

This chain joins TRBV4-1 and TRBJ1-5; no reliable D call. Trimming removed 4 bases from V and 0 bases from J, with 16 bases in between. CDR3 length: 17 residues. Looked up from germline, CDR1 is MGHRA and CDR2 is YSYEKL. The DNA of the CDR3 is TGCGCCAGCAGCCTGTTTCCGGCTACTGATAGCAATCAGCCCCAGCATTTT. This sequence encodes CASSLFPATDSNQPQHF.

To note about this clone: The same CDR3 can be traced to other DNA sequences in this sample. The genes are TRBV27 and TRBJ2-1; tentatively, D is TRBD2 (5 bases). Germline CDR1 is MNHEY and CDR2 is SMNVEV (reference sequence). The CDR3 contains 14 residues. Trimming took 2 bases from V and 0 from J, leaving 5 bases between them. The CDR3 coding sequence is TGTGCCAGCAGTTTAAGCGGCTCCTACAATGAGCAGTTCTTC. Its protein product is CASSLSGSYNEQFF.

This chain connects TRBV10-3 to TRBJ2-2; 9 nucleotides align to TRBD2. This CDR3 contains 20 residues. The J segment lost 0 bases and the V segment lost 6 bases, leaving 17 bases of the junction unmatched. The germline CDR1 and CDR2 sequences are ENHRY and SYGVKD. The CDR3: CAISDRALAGRNTNTGELFF. CDR3 nucleotide sequence: TGTGCCATCAGCGATCGAGCGCTAGCGGGACGGAATACGAACACCGGGGAGCTGTTTTTT.

The J gene is TRBJ2-7, the V gene TRBV28, with a tentative D call TRBD2 (6 bases). Per the germline V gene, CDR1 is MDHEN and CDR2 is SYDVKM. This CDR3 contains 14 residues. The V and J ends lost 10 bases and 1 base respectively, with 17 bases between them. The CDR3 is CATDGSGVSYEQYF. The CDR3 DNA reads as TGTGCCACCGACGGGAGTGGGGTATCCTACGAGCAGTACTTC.

The chain has TRBV15 and TRBJ2-2; D gene uncertain. In germline, CDR1 is LNHNV, CDR2 YYDKDF (reference sequence). The V end was cut by 0 bases, the J end by 6 bases, with 11 bases between. The CDR3 contains 15 residues. The DNA for the CDR3 is TGTGCCACCAGCAGAGATATAACTACGGCCGGGGAGCTGTTTTTT. This encodes CATSRDITTAGELFF.

The chain couples TRBV6-4 to TRBJ2-1, with 8 bases aligning to TRBD1. CDR3 length equals 14 residues. V lost 6 bases, J lost 7 bases, and 8 bases stayed unmatched. CDR1 and CDR2 from the germline V gene are MRHNA and SNTAGT. The CDR3 loop is CASRGQVCLNEQFF. DNA for the CDR3: TGTGCCAGCAGGGGACAGGTCTGTTTGAATGAGCAGTTCTTC.

The V call is TRBV2, the J call TRBJ2-7; perhaps TRBD1 as D (5 bases). Germline V gene lookup returns CDR1 SNHLY and CDR2 FYNNEI. This CDR3 comprises 16 residues. Trimming stripped 1 base from V and 3 bases from J, with 16 bases between. In DNA form, the CDR3 reads TGTGCCAGCAGTGAAGTCAAGACAGTCTCTTACTACGAGCAGTACTTC. Protein sequence: CASSEVKTVSYYEQYF.